The T cell receptor (beta chain) under discussion was sequenced for a study of cytomegalovirus exposure and HLA in healthy donors. Study results and caveats: CMV antigen specificity was confirmed in vitro for a few CMV-associated chains.

V lost 5 bases and J 0 bases, leaving 8 bases between the germline ends. CDR1 and CDR2 (germline): LNHDA, SQIVND (reference sequence). This CDR3 region has 13 residues. This clone was seen once. Its antigen is currently unknown. It was with 60 Vbeta and 13 Jbeta primers that the PCR ran. This table comes from immunoSEQ multiplex PCR, and its TCRdb copy is limited to in-frame clones, with some not included. The table shows 90,000 to 120,000 clones, with around 80% occurring only once. What was sequenced was PBMCs. The sequence was obtained from a female donor in good health and CMV-seropositive. V gene TRBV19 combines with J gene TRBJ2-7, with D possibly matching TRBD1 (6 bases). CDR3 sequence (DNA): TGTGCCAGTAGTTGGGACATCTCCTACGAGCAGTACTTC. Translation gives CASSWDISYEQYF.